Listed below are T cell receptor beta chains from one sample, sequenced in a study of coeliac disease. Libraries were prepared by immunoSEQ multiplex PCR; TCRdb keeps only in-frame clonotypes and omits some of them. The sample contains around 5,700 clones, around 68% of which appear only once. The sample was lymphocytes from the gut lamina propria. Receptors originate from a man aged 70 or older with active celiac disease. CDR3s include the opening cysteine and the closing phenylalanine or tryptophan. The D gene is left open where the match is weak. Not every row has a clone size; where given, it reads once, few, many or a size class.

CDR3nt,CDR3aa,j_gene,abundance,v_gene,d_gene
TGCGCCAGCAGCCAAGATATGGGGGCAGGCACAGATACGCAGTATTTT,CASSQDMGAGTDTQYF,TRBJ2-3,.,TRBV4-1,.
TGTGCCAGCAGCCACTGGACTAGCGGGGGAACCCAAGAGACCCAGTACTTC,CASSHWTSGGTQETQYF,TRBJ2-5,.,TRBV7-2,TRBD2
TGTGCCAGCAGCTTAGGACTAGCGGGGGAGCAGTACTTC,CASSLGLAGEQYF,TRBJ2-7,few,TRBV7-2,TRBD2
TGTGCCAGCAGCGAACAGGGGGCCACAGATACGCAGTATTTT,CASSEQGATDTQYF,TRBJ2-3,.,TRBV9,TRBD1
TGCGCCAGCAGCTTAGGAAGCGAACAAGAGACCCAGTACTTC,CASSLGSEQETQYF,TRBJ2-5,.,TRBV5-1,.
TGTGCCAGCAGCGTAGGGGGGGAGCTAACTGGAAACACCATATATTTT,CASSVGGELTGNTIYF,TRBJ1-3,few,TRBV9,.
TGTGCCAGCGCGGACAGGAGAAATAATTCACCCCTCCACTTT,CASADRRNNSPLHF,TRBJ1-6,.,TRBV27,TRBD1
TGTGCCAGCAGCGTAGTAGCGGGGGGGTCCACCGGGGAGCTGTTTTTT,CASSVVAGGSTGELFF,TRBJ2-2,.,TRBV9,TRBD2
TGTGCCAGTAGTCCCCCGGGGACTAGCCAATTCTCCGAGCAGTACTTC,CASSPPGTSQFSEQYF,TRBJ2-7,once,TRBV19,TRBD2
TGTGCCAGCAGCTTGGAGGGGGCTTCTGGAAACACCATATATTTT,CASSLEGASGNTIYF,TRBJ1-3,.,TRBV5-4,TRBD1
TGTGCCAGCAGCTCAACCATGCACGGGGCAGATACGCAGTATTTT,CASSSTMHGADTQYF,TRBJ2-3,.,TRBV7-3,.
TGTGCCAGCAGCCGTCCCATGCCGGGCTACGAGCAGTACTTC,CASSRPMPGYEQYF,TRBJ2-7,.,TRBV6-6,.
TGTGCCAGCAGTTACGGGACTAGCGGGGGTGAGCAGTTCTTC,CASSYGTSGGEQFF,TRBJ2-1,.,TRBV6-5,TRBD2
TGTGCCAGCAGTTCTCGACAGGGCAACTGGGGAGAGACCCAGTACTTC,CASSSRQGNWGETQYF,TRBJ2-5,.,TRBV28,TRBD1
TGTGCCAGCAGTTTACGGCAGGGTTTCACCGGGGAGCTGTTTTTT,CASSLRQGFTGELFF,TRBJ2-2,.,TRBV28,.
TGTGCCAGCAGCGTTAGCGAGAATCAGCCCCAGCATTTT,CASSVSENQPQHF,TRBJ1-5,few,TRBV7-6,.
TGCGCCAGCAGTGCGGCTGGCGGTCGACAAGAGACCCAGTACTTC,CASSAAGGRQETQYF,TRBJ2-5,few,TRBV10-2,.
TGTGCCAGCACCACACCGATGAACACTGAAGCTTTCTTT,CASTTPMNTEAFF,TRBJ1-1,.,TRBV28,.
TGTGCCAGCAGCTTAGATCCTGGGCGATCCTCCTACGAGCAGTACTTC,CASSLDPGRSSYEQYF,TRBJ2-7,.,TRBV11-2,.
TGTGCCAGCAGCTTAGGGACTAGCGGGGCTTGGGCAGATACGCAGTATTTT,CASSLGTSGAWADTQYF,TRBJ2-3,.,TRBV7-2,TRBD2
TGTGCCAGCAGTTTGACAGGGGGGAACACTGAAGCTTTCTTT,CASSLTGGNTEAFF,TRBJ1-1,few,TRBV27,TRBD1
TGTGCCAGCAGTTTACAGGGTGGTCAGCCCCAGCATTTT,CASSLQGGQPQHF,TRBJ1-5,.,TRBV27,.
TGTGCCAGCCTCCGCGAAGGGGGTAATGAGCAGTTCTTC,CASLREGGNEQFF,TRBJ2-1,.,TRBV18,.
TGTGCCAGCAGCGTGTCACTAGCGGGAGAGTACGAGCAGTACTTC,CASSVSLAGEYEQYF,TRBJ2-7,.,TRBV9,TRBD2
TGCGCCTGGAGTGTAATTGCGGGGGGAGGGGAGCAGTTCTTC,CAWSVIAGGGEQFF,TRBJ2-1,.,TRBV30,TRBD2
TGCGCCAGCAGCTTGGGGGGACAGGGGCTCAATTCCCCCCTCCACTTT,CASSLGGQGLNSPLHF,TRBJ1-6,.,TRBV5-1,TRBD1
TGTGCCAGTACCGAAAGGGGGTTGCGGGCGAACACTGAAGCTTTCTTT,CASTERGLRANTEAFF,TRBJ1-1,.,TRBV19,.
TGTGCCAGCAGCCCGGCCGGGGACAGGGGAACCTACGAGCAGTACTTC,CASSPAGDRGTYEQYF,TRBJ2-7,.,TRBV5-4,TRBD1
TGTGCCAGCTCACCACGCCGGGACAGCTCTAACTATGGCTACACCTTC,CASSPRRDSSNYGYTF,TRBJ1-2,.,TRBV18,TRBD1
TGTGCCAGTAGTATAAATTGGGGGGGCGGGGATACGCAGTATTTT,CASSINWGGGDTQYF,TRBJ2-3,.,TRBV19,.
TGTGCCAGCGGCCCTCCCACCCTTGGCTACGAGCAGTACTTC,CASGPPTLGYEQYF,TRBJ2-7,.,TRBV27,.
TGTGCCAGCAGCCCTCAGGGGGCGCGGGGAAACACCATATATTTT,CASSPQGARGNTIYF,TRBJ1-3,.,TRBV11-2,TRBD1
TGCGCCAGCCGGGGGGACGGTTTCCTTAGCACAGATACGCAGTATTTT,CASRGDGFLSTDTQYF,TRBJ2-3,.,TRBV23-1,TRBD2
TGTGCCAGCAGCGTGAACAGGGGGCTGGGTTCACCCCTCCACTTT,CASSVNRGLGSPLHF,TRBJ1-6,.,TRBV5-4,TRBD1
TGTGCCAGCAGTTTTTCAGGGGGCGCAAACTATGGCTACACCTTC,CASSFSGGANYGYTF,TRBJ1-2,few,TRBV27,TRBD1
TGTGCCAGCATTGCAGGGGGGACCCTTTATGGCTACACCTTC,CASIAGGTLYGYTF,TRBJ1-2,.,TRBV6-5,TRBD1
TGTGCCAGCAGTCCCCTTGGTGGGGGGGCACAGCCCCAGCATTTT,CASSPLGGGAQPQHF,TRBJ1-5,.,TRBV2,.